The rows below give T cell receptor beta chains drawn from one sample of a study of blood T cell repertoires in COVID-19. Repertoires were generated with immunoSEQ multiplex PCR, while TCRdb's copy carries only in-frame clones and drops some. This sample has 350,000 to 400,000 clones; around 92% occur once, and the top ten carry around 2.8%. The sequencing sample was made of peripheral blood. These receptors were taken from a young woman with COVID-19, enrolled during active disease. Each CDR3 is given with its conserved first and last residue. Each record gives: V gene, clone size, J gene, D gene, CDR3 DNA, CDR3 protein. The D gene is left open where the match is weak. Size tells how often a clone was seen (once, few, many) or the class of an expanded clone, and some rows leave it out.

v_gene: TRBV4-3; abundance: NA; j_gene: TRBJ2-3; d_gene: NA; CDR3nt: TGCGCCAGCAGCCAAAGTGGGGCAGCTCGCACAGATACGCAGTATTTT; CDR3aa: CASSQSGAARTDTQYF
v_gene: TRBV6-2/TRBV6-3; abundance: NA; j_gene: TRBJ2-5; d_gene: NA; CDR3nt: TGTGCCAGCAGCAACTTACCCCCAGGGGAGACCCAGTACTTC; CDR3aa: CASSNLPPGETQYF
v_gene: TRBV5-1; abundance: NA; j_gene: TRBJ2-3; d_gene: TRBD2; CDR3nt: TGCGCCAGCAGCCACGGGACTAGCGGGGGCCTTAACACAGATACGCAGTATTTT; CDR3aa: CASSHGTSGGLNTDTQYF
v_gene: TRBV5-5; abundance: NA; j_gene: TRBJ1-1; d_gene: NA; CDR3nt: TGTGCCAGCAGCTTAGCCCTTATGAACACTGAAGCTTTCTTT; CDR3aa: CASSLALMNTEAFF
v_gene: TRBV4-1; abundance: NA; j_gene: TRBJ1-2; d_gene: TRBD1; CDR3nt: TGCGCCAGCAGCCAAGTAGGGGGCCCACAGAACTATGGCTACACCTTC; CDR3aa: CASSQVGGPQNYGYTF
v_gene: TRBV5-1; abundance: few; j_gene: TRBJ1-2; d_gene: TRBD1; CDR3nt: TGCGCCAGCAGCTCTGGACAGGCCTATGGCTACACCTTC; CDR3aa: CASSSGQAYGYTF
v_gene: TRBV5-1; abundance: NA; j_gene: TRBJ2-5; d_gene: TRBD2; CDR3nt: TGCGCCAGCGGCGGGCGGGGGGGCCAAGAGACCCAGTACTTC; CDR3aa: CASGGRGGQETQYF
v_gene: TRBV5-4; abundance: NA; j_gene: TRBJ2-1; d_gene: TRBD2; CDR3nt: TGTGCCAGCAGCTCAAAAAGACTAGCGGGAGCGGGTGAGCAGTTCTTC; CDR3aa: CASSSKRLAGAGEQFF
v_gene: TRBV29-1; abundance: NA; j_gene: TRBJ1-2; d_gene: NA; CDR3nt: TGCAGCGCTGGGCAGGATAGGCTTGGCTACACCTTC; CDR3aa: CSAGQDRLGYTF
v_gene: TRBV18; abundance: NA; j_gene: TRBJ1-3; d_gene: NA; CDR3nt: TGTGCCAGCTCACCACCATCAGGGGATGGAAACACCATATATTTT; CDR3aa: CASSPPSGDGNTIYF
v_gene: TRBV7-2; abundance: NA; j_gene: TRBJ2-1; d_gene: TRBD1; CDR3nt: TGTGCCAGCAGCTTAATTTGGGACAGGTCGAATGAGCAGTTCTTC; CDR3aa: CASSLIWDRSNEQFF
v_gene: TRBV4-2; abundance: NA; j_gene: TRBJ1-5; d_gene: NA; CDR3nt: TGTGCCAGCAGCCAAGTTGTCGATCAGCCCCAGCATTTT; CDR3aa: CASSQVVDQPQHF
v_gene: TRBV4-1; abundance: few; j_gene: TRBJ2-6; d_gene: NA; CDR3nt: TGCGCCAGCAGCCAGGGGGGCAGGGGGAAAACTGGGGCCAACGTCCTGACTTTC; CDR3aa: CASSQGGRGKTGANVLTF
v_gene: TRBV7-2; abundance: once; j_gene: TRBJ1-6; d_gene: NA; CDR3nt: TGTGCCAGCAGCTTAGGGACAGTAGATTCACCCCTCCACTTT; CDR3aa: CASSLGTVDSPLHF
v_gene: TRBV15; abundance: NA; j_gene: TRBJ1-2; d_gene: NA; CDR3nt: TGTGCCACCAGCAGAGAACCCTCCCCCGGTCATGGCTACACCTTC; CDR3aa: CATSREPSPGHGYTF
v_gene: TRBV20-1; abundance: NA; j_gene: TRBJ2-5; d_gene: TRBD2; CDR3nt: TGCAGTGCTAGTGGGGGGGGGACCCCGGGAGAGACCCAGTACTTC; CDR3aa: CSASGGGTPGETQYF
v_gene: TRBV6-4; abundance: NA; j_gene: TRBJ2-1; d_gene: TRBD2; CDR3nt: TGTGCCACCGGGAGGGAGGGTGAGCAGTTCTTC; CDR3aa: CATGREGEQFF
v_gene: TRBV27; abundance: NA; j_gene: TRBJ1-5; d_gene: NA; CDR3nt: TGTGCCAGCAGTTTAAAAGGACAGACTCTCAATCAGCCCCAGCATTTT; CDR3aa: CASSLKGQTLNQPQHF
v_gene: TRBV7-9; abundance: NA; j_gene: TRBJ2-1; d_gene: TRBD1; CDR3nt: TGTGCCAGCAGCCCGGAGAGAGACAGGGGAAGGAGGAATGAGCAGTTCTTC; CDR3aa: CASSPERDRGRRNEQFF
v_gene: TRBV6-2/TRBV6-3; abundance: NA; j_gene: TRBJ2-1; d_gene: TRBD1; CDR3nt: TGTGCCAGCAGTTACTCGAATGCCCGGGACAGGGTTTTCAATGAGCAGTTCTTC; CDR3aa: CASSYSNARDRVFNEQFF
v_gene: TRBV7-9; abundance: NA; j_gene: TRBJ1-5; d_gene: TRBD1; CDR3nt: TGTGCCAGCAGCCAGACAGGGAAGAGGAAGAGCAATCAGCCCCAGCATTTT; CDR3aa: CASSQTGKRKSNQPQHF
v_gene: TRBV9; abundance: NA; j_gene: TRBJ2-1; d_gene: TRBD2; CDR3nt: TGTGCCAGCAGCGTCCCGGGACTAGCGGCAGAGAACTACAATGAGCAGTTCTTC; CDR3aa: CASSVPGLAAENYNEQFF
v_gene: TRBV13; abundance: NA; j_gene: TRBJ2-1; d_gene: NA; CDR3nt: TGTGCCAGCAGCTCCCGACTCCGGAACATAAACAATGAGCAGTTCTTC; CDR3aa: CASSSRLRNINNEQFF
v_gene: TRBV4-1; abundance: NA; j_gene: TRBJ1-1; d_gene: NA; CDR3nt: TGCGCCAGCAGCCAAGAAGTACAGGCCAGACGTGAAGCTTTCTTT; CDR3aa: CASSQEVQARREAFF
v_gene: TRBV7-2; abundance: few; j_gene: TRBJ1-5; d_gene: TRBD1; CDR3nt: TGTGCCAGCAGCTTTGACAGGGCGGAGAGGCAGCCCCAGCATTTT; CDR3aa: CASSFDRAERQPQHF
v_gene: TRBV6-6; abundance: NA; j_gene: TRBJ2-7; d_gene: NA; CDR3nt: TGTGCCAGTGAACGGCGGGGCTCGCTCCCCGGCGAGCAGTACTTC; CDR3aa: CASERRGSLPGEQYF
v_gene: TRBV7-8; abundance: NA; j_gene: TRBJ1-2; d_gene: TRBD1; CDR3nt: TGTGCCAGCAGCCTCCGGGACAGGGTGAGCTATGGCTACACCTTC; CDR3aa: CASSLRDRVSYGYTF
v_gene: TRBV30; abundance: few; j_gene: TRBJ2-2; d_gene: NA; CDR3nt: TGTGCCTGGATTGGGCAGGCGAACACCGGGGAGCTGTTTTTT; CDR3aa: CAWIGQANTGELFF
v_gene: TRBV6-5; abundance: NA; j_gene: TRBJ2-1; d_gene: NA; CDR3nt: TGTGCCAGCAGCCGTCACAATGAGCAGTTCTTC; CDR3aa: CASSRHNEQFF
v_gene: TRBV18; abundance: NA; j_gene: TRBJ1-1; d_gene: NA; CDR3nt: TGTGCCAGCTCACCGTCGGAGGTACCGGGGACTGAAGCTTTCTTT; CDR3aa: CASSPSEVPGTEAFF
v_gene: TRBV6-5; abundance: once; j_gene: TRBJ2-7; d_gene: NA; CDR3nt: TGTGCCAGCAGACAGGCTAGCTCCTACGAGCAGTACTTC; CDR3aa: CASRQASSYEQYF
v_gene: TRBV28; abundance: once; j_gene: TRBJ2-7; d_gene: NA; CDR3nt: TGTGCCAGCATTGGCGGAGTCTCATCCTACGAGCAGTACTTC; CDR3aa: CASIGGVSSYEQYF
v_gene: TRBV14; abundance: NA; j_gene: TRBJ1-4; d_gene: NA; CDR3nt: TGTGCCAGCAGCCAAGAAACCGGGAGGCGCCCTCCTAATGAAAAACTGTTTTTT; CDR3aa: CASSQETGRRPPNEKLFF
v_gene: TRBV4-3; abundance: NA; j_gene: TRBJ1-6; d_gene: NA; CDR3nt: TGCGCCAGCAGCCAAGACTTTTTCTCACCCCTCCACTTT; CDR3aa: CASSQDFFSPLHF
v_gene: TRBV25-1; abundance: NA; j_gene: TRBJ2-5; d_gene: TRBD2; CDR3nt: TGTGCCAGCAGTTCCGGGACTAGCGTCCTGGAGACCCAGTACTTC; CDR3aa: CASSSGTSVLETQYF
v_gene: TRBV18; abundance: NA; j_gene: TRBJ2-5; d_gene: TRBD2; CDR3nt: TGTCCCCCGAGGGCGGGGGTCCAAGAGACCCAGTACTTC; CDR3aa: CPPRAGVQETQYF
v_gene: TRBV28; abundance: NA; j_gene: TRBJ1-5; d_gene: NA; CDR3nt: TGTGCCAGCTTTGGGGGGGGGCTGGGGAATCAGCCCCAGCATTTT; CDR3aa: CASFGGGLGNQPQHF